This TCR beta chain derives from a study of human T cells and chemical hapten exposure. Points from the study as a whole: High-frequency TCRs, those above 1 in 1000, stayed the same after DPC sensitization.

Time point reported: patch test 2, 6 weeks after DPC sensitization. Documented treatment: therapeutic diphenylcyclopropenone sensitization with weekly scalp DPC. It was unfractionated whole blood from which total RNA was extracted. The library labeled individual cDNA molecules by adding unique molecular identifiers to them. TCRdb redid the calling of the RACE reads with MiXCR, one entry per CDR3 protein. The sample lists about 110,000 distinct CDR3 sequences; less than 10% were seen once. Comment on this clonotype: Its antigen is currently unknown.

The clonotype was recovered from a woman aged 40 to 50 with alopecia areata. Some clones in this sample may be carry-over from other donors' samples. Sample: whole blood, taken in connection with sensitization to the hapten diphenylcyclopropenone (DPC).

CDR3 residues: CASSPWTGSNEQYF. CDR3 nucleotide sequence: TGCGCCAGCAGCCCTTGGACAGGGTCGAACGAGCAGTACTTC. The chain has TRBV5-1 and TRBJ2-7; 8 nucleotides line up with TRBD1. Germline CDR1 reads SGHRS; CDR2 reads YFSETQ. The CDR3 consists of 14 residues. J gave up 5 bases and V 4 bases, and 8 bases lay outside the gene matches. The full variable domain, rest sourced from reference TRBV5-1 and TRBJ2-7, is KAGVTQTPRYLIKTRGQQVTLSCSPISGHRSVSWYQQTPGQGLQFLFEYFSETQRNKGNFPGRFSGRQFSNSRSEMNVSTLELGDSALYLCASSPWTGSNEQYFGPGTRLTVT.